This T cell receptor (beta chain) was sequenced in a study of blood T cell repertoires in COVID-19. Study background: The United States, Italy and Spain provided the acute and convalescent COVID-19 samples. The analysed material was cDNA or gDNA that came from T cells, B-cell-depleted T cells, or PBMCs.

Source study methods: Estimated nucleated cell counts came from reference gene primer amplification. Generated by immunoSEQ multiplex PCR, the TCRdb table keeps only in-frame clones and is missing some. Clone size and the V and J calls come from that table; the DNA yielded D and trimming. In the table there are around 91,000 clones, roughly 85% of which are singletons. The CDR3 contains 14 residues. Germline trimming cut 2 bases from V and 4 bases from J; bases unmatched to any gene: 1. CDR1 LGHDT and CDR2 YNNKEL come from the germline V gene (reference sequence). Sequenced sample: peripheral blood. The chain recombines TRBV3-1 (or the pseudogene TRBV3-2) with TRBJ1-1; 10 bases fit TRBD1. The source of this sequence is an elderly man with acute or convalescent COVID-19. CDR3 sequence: CASSQWTGGTEAFF. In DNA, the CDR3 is TGTGCCAGCAGCCAATGGACAGGGGGCACTGAAGCTTTCTTT.